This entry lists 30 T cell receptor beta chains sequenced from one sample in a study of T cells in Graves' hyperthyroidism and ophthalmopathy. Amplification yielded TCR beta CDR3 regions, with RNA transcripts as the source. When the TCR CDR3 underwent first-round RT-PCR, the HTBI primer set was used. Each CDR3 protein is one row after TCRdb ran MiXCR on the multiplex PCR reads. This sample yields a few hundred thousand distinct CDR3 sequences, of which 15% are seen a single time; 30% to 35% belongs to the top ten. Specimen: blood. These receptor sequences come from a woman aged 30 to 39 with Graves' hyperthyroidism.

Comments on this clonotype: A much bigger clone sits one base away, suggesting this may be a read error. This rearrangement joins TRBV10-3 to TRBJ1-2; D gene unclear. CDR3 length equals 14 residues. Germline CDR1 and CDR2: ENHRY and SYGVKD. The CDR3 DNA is TGTGCCATCAGTGACCCGGTCGAGAGTCTGGGCTGCACCTTC. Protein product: CAISDPVESLGCTF.

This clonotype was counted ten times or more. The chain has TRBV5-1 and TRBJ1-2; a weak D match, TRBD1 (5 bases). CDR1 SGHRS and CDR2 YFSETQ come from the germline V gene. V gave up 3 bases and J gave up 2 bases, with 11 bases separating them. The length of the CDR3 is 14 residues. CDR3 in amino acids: CASSSLGLNYGYTF. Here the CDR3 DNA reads TGCGCCAGCAGCTCTCTGGGACTCAACTATGGCTACACCTTC.

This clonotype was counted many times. CDR3 loop: CASSSGGGESYEQYF. For the CDR3, the DNA is TGTGCCAGCAGCAGCGGGGGGGGGGAGTCCTACGAGCAGTACTTC. This chain uses TRBV6-1 with TRBJ2-7, with 10 bases lining up with TRBD2. The CDR3 extends over 15 amino acids. CDR1 is MNHNS and CDR2 is SASEGT in the germline V gene. The J segment lost 1 base and the V segment lost 6 bases, leaving 6 bases of the junction unmatched.

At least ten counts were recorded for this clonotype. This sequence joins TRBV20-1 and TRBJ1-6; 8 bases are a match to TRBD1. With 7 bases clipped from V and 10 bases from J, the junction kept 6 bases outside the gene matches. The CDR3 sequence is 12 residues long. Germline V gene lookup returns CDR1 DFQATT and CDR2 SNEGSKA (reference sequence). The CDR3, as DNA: TGCAGTGTCAGACAGGGGCGCTCACCCCTCCACTTT. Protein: CSVRQGRSPLHF.

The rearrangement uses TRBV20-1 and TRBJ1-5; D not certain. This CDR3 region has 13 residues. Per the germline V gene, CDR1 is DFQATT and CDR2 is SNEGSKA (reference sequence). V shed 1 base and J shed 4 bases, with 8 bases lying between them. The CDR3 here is CSARGVQNQPQHF. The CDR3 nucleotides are TGCAGTGCTAGAGGGGTTCAGAATCAGCCCCAGCATTTT.

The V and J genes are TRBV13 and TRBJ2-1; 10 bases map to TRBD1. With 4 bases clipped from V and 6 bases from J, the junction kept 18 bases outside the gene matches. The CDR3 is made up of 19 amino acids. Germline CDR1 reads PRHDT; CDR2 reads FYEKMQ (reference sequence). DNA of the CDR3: TGTGCCAGCAGCTCAGACAGGGGGCGTACTTATCCCTTAGCCAATGAGCAGTTCTTC. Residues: CASSSDRGRTYPLANEQFF.

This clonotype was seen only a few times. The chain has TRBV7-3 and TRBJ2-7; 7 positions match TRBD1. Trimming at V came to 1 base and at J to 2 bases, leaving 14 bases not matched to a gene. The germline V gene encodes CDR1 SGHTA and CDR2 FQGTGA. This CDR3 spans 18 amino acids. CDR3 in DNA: TGTGCCAGCAGCTTAATGGGACCCCAGGGGGTTAAGACCTACGAGCAGTACTTC. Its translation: CASSLMGPQGVKTYEQYF.

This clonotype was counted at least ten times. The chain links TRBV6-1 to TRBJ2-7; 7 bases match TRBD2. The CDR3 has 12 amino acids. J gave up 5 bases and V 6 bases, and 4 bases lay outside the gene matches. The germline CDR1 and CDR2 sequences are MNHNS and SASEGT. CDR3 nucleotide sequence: TGTGCCAGCAGGGCGGGAGTAGACGAGCAGTACTTC. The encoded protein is CASRAGVDEQYF.

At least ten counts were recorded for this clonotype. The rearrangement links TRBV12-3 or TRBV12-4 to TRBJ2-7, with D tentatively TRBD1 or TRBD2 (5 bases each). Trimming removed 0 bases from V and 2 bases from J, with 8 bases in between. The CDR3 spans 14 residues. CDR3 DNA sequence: TGTGCCAGCAGTTTAGCGGGACGAACCTACGAGCAGTACTTC. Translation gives CASSLAGRTYEQYF.

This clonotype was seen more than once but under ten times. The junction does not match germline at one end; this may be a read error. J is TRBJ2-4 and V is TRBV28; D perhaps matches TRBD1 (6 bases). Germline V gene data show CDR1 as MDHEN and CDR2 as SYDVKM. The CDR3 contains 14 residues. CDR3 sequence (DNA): TGTGCCAGCAGTTCCGGACAGCTCAAAAACATTCAGTGCTTC. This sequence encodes CASSSGQLKNIQCF.

DNA for the CDR3: TGTGCCAGCAGCGCCGGACAGGGGATGTGGGAAACTGAAGCTTTCTTT. As protein: CASSAGQGMWETEAFF. This chain uses TRBV7-6 with TRBJ1-1, with 9 bases aligning to TRBD1. The V gene's germline CDR1 is SGHVS and CDR2 FNYEAQ. This CDR3 has 16 amino acids. J was trimmed by 5 bases and V by 5 bases; bases with no gene match: 12.

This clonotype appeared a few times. The CDR3 DNA follows: TGTGCCTGGAGACTCGGGGGTAGTTCACCCCTCCACTTT. It codes for CAWRLGGSSPLHF. The chain couples TRBV30 to TRBJ1-6; D possibly corresponds to TRBD1 (5 bases). Trimming pared 3 bases from V and 9 bases from J, leaving 12 bases between. Germline V gene data show CDR1 as GTSNPN and CDR2 as SVGIG (reference sequence). The CDR3 covers 13 residues.

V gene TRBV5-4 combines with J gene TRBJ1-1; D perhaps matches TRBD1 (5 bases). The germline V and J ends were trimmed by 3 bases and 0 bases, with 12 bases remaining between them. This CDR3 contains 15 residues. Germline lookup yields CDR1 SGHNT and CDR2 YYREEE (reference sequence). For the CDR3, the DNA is TGTGCCAGCAGCTCACAGGCAGCGGTGAACACTGAAGCTTTCTTT. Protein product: CASSSQAAVNTEAFF.

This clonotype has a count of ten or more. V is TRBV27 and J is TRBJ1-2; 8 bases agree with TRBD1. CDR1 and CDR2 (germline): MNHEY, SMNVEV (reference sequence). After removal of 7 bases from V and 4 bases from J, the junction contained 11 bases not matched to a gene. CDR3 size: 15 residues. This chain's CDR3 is CASIPRTGSPYGYTF. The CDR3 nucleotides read TGTGCCAGCATTCCCAGGACAGGGTCTCCCTATGGCTACACCTTC.

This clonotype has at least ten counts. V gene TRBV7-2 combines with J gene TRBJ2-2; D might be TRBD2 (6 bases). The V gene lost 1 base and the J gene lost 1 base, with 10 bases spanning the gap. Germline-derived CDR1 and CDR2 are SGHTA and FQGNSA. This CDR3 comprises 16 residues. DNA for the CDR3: TGTGCCAGCAGCTTAGGATTAGCGGTGAACACCGGGGAGCTGTTTTTT. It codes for CASSLGLAVNTGELFF.

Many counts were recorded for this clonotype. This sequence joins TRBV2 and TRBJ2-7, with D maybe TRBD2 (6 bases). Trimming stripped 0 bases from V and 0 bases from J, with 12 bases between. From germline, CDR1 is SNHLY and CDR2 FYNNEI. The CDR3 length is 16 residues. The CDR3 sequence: CASSEAVAVNSYEQYF. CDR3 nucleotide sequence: TGTGCCAGCAGTGAAGCCGTAGCGGTTAACTCCTACGAGCAGTACTTC.

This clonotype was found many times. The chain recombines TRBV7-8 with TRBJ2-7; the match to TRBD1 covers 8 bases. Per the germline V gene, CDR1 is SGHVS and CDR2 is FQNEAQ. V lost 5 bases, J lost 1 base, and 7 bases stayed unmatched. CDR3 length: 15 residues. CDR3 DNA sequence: TGTGCCAGCAGCGCCAGGGGGCCCCGATCCTACGAGCAGTACTTC. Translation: CASSARGPRSYEQYF.

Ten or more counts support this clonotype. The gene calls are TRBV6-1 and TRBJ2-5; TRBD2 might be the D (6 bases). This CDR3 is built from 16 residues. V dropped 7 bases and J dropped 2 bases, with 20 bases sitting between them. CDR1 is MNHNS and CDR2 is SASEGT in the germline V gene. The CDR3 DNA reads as TGTGCCAGCACCCAACCAGCGCGGGGATCGCAAGAGACCCAGTACTTC. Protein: CASTQPARGSQETQYF.

CDR3 loop: CSARELGGRNTGELFF. As DNA, the CDR3 is TGCAGTGCTAGAGAATTGGGAGGGAGGAACACCGGGGAGCTGTTTTTT. The chain joins TRBV20-1 to TRBJ2-2, with 7 bases matching TRBD2. Trimming at V came to 0 bases and at J to 1 base, leaving 5 bases not matched to a gene. Per the germline V gene, CDR1 is DFQATT and CDR2 is SNEGSKA (reference sequence). The CDR3 sequence is 16 residues long.

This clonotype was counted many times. The CDR3 reads CAWSESPYGYTF. The CDR3 DNA reads TGTGCCTGGAGTGAGAGTCCTTATGGCTACACCTTC. This sequence joins TRBV30 and TRBJ1-2; D call uncertain. Germline V gene data show CDR1 as GTSNPN and CDR2 as SVGIG (reference sequence). V lost 1 base, J lost 5 bases, and 8 bases lay in between. The CDR3 extends over 12 amino acids.

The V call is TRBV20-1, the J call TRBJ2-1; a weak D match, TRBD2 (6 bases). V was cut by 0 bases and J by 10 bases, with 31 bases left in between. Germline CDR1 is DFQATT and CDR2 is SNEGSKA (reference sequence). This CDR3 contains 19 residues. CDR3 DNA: TGCAGTGCTAGAGACCCCCGCAAGGAGGGCTACCGGGGTACATGGGAGCAGTTCTTC. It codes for CSARDPRKEGYRGTWEQFF.

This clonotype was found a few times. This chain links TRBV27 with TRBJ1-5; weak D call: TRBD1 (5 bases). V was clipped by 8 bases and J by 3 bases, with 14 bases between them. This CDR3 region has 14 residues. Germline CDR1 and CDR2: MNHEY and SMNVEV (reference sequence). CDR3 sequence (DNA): TGTGCCAGCCCTATAAGGGGCTACAATCAGCCCCAGCATTTT. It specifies CASPIRGYNQPQHF.

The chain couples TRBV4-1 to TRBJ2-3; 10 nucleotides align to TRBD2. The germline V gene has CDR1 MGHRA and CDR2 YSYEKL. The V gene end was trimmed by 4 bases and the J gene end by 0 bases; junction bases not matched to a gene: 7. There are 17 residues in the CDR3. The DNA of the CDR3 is TGCGCCAGCAGCCTCCGAACTAGCGGGGCTAGCACAGATACGCAGTATTTT. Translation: CASSLRTSGASTDTQYF.

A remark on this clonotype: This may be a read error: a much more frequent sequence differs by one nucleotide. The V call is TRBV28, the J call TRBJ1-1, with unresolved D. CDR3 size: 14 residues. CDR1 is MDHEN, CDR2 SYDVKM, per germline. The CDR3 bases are TGTGCCAGCAGTTTTGACGGACCGAACACTGAAGTTTTCTTT. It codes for CASSFDGPNTEVFF.

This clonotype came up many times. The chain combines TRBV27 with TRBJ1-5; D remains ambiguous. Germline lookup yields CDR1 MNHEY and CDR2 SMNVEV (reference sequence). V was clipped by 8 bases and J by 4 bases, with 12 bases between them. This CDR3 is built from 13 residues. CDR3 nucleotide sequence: TGTGCCAGCGGAGACGGATTTAATCAGCCCCAGCATTTT. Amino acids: CASGDGFNQPQHF.

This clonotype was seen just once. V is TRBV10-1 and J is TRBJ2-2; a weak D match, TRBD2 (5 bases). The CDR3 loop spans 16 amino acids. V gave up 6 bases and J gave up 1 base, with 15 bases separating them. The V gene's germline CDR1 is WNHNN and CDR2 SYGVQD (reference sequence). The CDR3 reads CASSDLPAGNTGELFF. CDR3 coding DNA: TGCGCCAGCAGCGATCTCCCGGCGGGGAACACCGGGGAGCTGTTTTTT.

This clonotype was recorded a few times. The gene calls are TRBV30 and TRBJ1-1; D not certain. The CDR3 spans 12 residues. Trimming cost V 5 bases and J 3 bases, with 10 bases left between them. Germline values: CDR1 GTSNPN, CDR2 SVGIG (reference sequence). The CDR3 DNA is TGTGCCTGGGGGCGCTTGGACACTGAAGCTTTCTTT. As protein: CAWGRLDTEAFF.

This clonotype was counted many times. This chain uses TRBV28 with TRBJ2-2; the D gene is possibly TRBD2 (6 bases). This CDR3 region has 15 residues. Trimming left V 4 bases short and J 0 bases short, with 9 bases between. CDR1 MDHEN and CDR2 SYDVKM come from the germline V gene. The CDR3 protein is CASSSSGANTGELFF. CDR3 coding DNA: TGTGCCAGCAGTTCCTCGGGGGCGAACACCGGGGAGCTGTTTTTT.

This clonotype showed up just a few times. The CDR3: CATSVANQETQYF. The CDR3 bases are TGTGCCACCAGCGTAGCTAATCAAGAGACCCAGTACTTC. The gene calls are TRBV15 and TRBJ2-5; D gene uncertain. With 5 bases removed from V and 2 bases from J, the gap between germline ends came to 9 bases. CDR1 LNHNV and CDR2 YYDKDF come from the germline V gene (reference sequence). The CDR3 runs to 13 residues.

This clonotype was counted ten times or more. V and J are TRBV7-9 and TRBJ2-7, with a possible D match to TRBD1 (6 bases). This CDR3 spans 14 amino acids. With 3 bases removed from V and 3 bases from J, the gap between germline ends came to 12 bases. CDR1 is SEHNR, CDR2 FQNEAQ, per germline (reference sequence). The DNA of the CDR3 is TGTGCCAGCAGCTTCGATTCAGGGGACTACGAGCAGTACTTC. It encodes CASSFDSGDYEQYF.